The rows below give T cell receptor beta chains drawn from one sample of a study of T-cell memory formation after mild COVID-19. TCRdb recomputed calls from the 5' RACE reads with MiXCR, one row per CDR3 protein. The table shows 400,000 or so distinct CDR3 sequences, with 15% to 20% occurring only once. Sequenced material: PBMCs or a T cell subset sorted from them (not recorded which). These TCRs come from an adult woman who had mild COVID-19 (a few samples of this study predate the infection). Cell type and time point are not known. The CDR3 runs from the conserved cysteine through the conserved F or W. D genes are given only for firm matches. A row's size may be missing; if present it is once, few, many or a size class.

D | J | V | size | CDR3 | DNA
TRBD1 | TRBJ1-3 | TRBV27 | NA | CASSITHSRTGGSGNTIYF | TGTGCCAGCAGTATCACTCACAGCCGAACAGGGGGCTCTGGAAACACCATATATTTT
NA | TRBJ1-6 | TRBV7-9 | many | CASSLFGQGLYNSPLHF | TGTGCCAGCAGCTTATTTGGGCAGGGACTCTATAATTCACCCCTCCACTTT
TRBD1 | TRBJ1-2 | TRBV20-1 | few | CSARRRTGGRYGYTF | TGCAGTGCTAGAAGAAGAACAGGGGGTCGCTATGGCTACACCTTC
TRBD1 | TRBJ1-1 | TRBV5-1 | NA | CASSSTGGGGTEAFF | TGCGCCAGCAGCTCTACAGGGGGCGGAGGCACTGAAGCTTTCTTT
TRBD1 | TRBJ1-6 | TRBV27 | many | CASSLRHGTGSYNSPLHF | TGTGCCAGCAGTTTAAGGCACGGGACAGGGTCCTATAATTCACCCCTCCACTTT
NA | TRBJ2-7 | TRBV11-3 | few | CASSFRDGYEQYF | TGTGCCAGCAGCTTTAGGGACGGCTACGAGCAGTACTTC
NA | TRBJ1-1 | TRBV10-3 | NA | CASTEGENTEAFF | TGTGCCAGTACAGAGGGTGAGAACACTGAAGCTTTCTTT
NA | TRBJ1-1 | TRBV29-1 | NA | CSVQAHAGEAFF | TGCAGCGTACAAGCACATGCGGGTGAAGCTTTCTTT
NA | TRBJ2-1 | TRBV24-1 | many | CATSDLDGNEQFF | TGTGCCACCAGTGATTTGGATGGGAATGAGCAGTTCTTC
NA | TRBJ1-5 | TRBV29-1 | NA | CSVAGGDGNQPQHF | TGCAGCGTTGCGGGGGGGGACGGCAATCAGCCCCAGCATTTT
NA | TRBJ1-3 | TRBV6-6 | NA | CASSYSVVVAGNTIYF | TGTGCCAGCAGTTACTCTGTGGTAGTCGCGGGAAACACCATATATTTT
NA | TRBJ1-2 | TRBV6-4 | NA | CASSDGPSRYGYTF | TGTGCCAGCAGTGACGGGCCCTCTCGCTATGGCTACACCTTC
NA | TRBJ2-3 | TRBV7-9 | NA | CASSFIREGADTQYF | TGTGCCAGCAGCTTCATCAGGGAGGGGGCAGATACGCAGTATTTT